The 23 T cell receptor beta chains presented below share a single source sample, sequenced in a study of STAT5B mutations in CD4+ large granular lymphocyte leukemia (dated by TCRdb to 2021 to 2024). The library was built by means of the immunoSEQ multiplex PCR assay. The table comes from immuneACCESS by way of TCRdb, which keeps in-frame sequences with V and J called. Part of the clones is missing from these tables; in studies checked, under half for an unresolved V gene and the rest for unknown reasons. Counted in this sample were about 30,000 clones; around three quarters of them appeared once. The top ten hold approximately 2% of the sample. Specimen: CD4+ T cells from blood buffy coats. Receptor source: a human donor in good health.

This clone has only one observation. The V and J genes are TRBV5-1 and TRBJ2-3; 10 bases match TRBD2. Looked up from germline, CDR1 is SGHRS and CDR2 is YFSETQ. V was clipped by 4 bases and J by 6 bases; unmatched bases: 11. CDR3 length: 16 amino acids. The CDR3 region is CASSPGSSGSPDTQYF. The CDR3 DNA sequence: TGCGCCAGCAGCCCTGGGTCTAGCGGGAGCCCCGATACGCAGTATTTT.

The rearrangement links TRBV15 to TRBJ1-6; the D gene is possibly TRBD1 (5 bases). V lost 5 bases, J lost 5 bases, and 13 bases lay in between. Germline V gives CDR1 LNHNV, CDR2 YYDKDF (reference sequence). The CDR3 runs 15 residues. The CDR3 spells CATSEETDDNSPLHF. CDR3 nucleotide sequence: TGTGCCACCAGCGAGGAGACAGACGATAATTCACCCCTCCACTTT. The complete variable domain, with remaining parts taken from reference TRBV15 and TRBJ1-6, reads DAMVIQNPRYQVTQFGKPVTLSCSQTLNHNVMYWYQQKSSQAPKLLFHYYDKDFNNEADTPDNFQSRRPNTSFCFLDIRSPGLGDTAMYLCATSEETDDNSPLHFGNGTRLTVT.

The chain couples TRBV6-5 to TRBJ1-5; TRBD1 might be the D (5 bases). V was clipped by 0 bases and J by 7 bases, with 13 bases between them. CDR3 length: 15 residues. The V gene's germline CDR1 is MNHEY and CDR2 SVGAGI. CDR3 sequence reads: CASSYSSGFGQPQHF. The DNA for the CDR3 is TGTGCCAGCAGTTACTCTTCAGGGTTTGGGCAGCCCCAGCATTTT.

Within the sample, this clone is medium-sized. The gene calls are TRBV4-2 and TRBJ1-6, with 11 positions matching TRBD1. CDR1 is LGHNA, CDR2 YNFKEQ, per germline. The CDR3 is 19 amino acids. V trimming: 0 bases; J trimming: 7 bases; junction bases outside the gene matches: 11. CDR3 sequence (DNA): TGTGCCAGCAGCCAAGATCTCGGACAGGGGGCAAGTGACAATTCACCCCTCCACTTT. Its translation is CASSQDLGQGASDNSPLHF.

CDR3 in amino acids: CATKRGRSYNSPLHF. CDR3 coding DNA: TGTGCCACGAAACGGGGGCGCTCCTATAATTCACCCCTCCACTTT. The chain uses TRBV6-5 and TRBJ1-6, with D maybe TRBD1 (6 bases). The ends were cut back, 10 bases at V and 0 bases at J, with 13 bases in the middle. CDR1 is MNHEY and CDR2 is SVGAGI in the germline V gene. The CDR3 spans 15 residues.

The rearrangement uses TRBV20-1 and TRBJ1-3, with a possible D match to TRBD1 (5 bases). V gave up 6 bases and J gave up 4 bases, with 7 bases separating them. This CDR3 has 11 amino acids. CDR1 and CDR2 from the germline V gene are DFQATT and SNEGSKA (reference sequence). The CDR3 bases are TGCAGTGCAGGGACCGGAAACACCATATATTTT. Protein sequence: CSAGTGNTIYF.

The chain is built from TRBV5-5 and TRBJ1-2, with 8 positions matching TRBD1. J lost 2 bases, V lost 4 bases, and 4 bases had no gene match. Germline V gives CDR1 SGHKS, CDR2 YYEKEE (reference sequence). The CDR3 is made up of 14 amino acids. This CDR3 is CASSPDRVNYGYTF. DNA for the CDR3: TGTGCCAGCAGCCCGGACAGGGTCAACTATGGCTACACCTTC.

The chain carries TRBV25-1 and TRBJ1-5; no clear D. V shed 3 bases and J shed 4 bases, with 16 bases lying between them. The CDR3 totals 16 residues. Germline lookup yields CDR1 MGHDK and CDR2 SYGVNS. CDR3 in DNA: TGTGCCAGCAGTGATGGGCGGCTGAGTAAGAATCAGCCCCAGCATTTT. As protein: CASSDGRLSKNQPQHF.

CDR3 protein: CASSRGQLNTEAFF. CDR3 nucleotide sequence: TGTGCCAGCTCAAGGGGACAGTTGAACACTGAAGCTTTCTTT. The chain couples TRBV18 to TRBJ1-1; 7 bases agree with TRBD1. The CDR3 runs to 14 residues. Unmatched junction bases numbered 3, after V lost 5 bases and J lost 0 bases. Germline assignment: CDR1 KGHSH and CDR2 LQKENI. Variable domain in full (rest from reference TRBV18 and TRBJ1-1): NAGVMQNPRHLVRRRGQEARLRCSPMKGHSHVYWYRQLPEEGLKFMVYLQKENIIDESGMPKERFSAEFPKEGPSILRIQQVVRGDSAAYFCASSRGQLNTEAFFGQGTRLTVV.

This chain uses TRBV6-4 with TRBJ2-1, with 7 bases lining up with TRBD2. V shed 8 bases, J shed 4 bases, and the junction held 17 bases outside the gene matches. Germline loops: CDR1 MRHNA, CDR2 SNTAGT. CDR3 length equals 17 residues. CDR3 protein: CASQPSSGLGAYNEQFF. DNA of the CDR3: TGTGCCAGCCAACCATCTAGCGGACTTGGAGCGTACAATGAGCAGTTCTTC.

The chain links TRBV9 to TRBJ2-1, with D perhaps matching TRBD2 (6 bases). This CDR3 contains 16 residues. CDR1 and CDR2 from the germline V gene are SGDLS and YYNGEE. The V end was cut by 3 bases, the J end by 2 bases, with 15 bases between. CDR3 protein: CASSEGGVETYNEQFF. Here the CDR3 DNA reads TGTGCCAGCAGCGAAGGAGGGGTAGAAACCTACAATGAGCAGTTCTTC.

V usage is TRBV13 and J usage is TRBJ2-7; tentatively, D is TRBD1 (5 bases). V was cut by 1 base and J by 6 bases, with 13 bases left in between. Germline loops: CDR1 PRHDT, CDR2 FYEKMQ (reference sequence). The CDR3 loop spans 14 amino acids. This chain's CDR3 is CASSLEGQGPEQYF. The CDR3 DNA reads TGTGCCAGCAGCTTAGAGGGGCAGGGCCCCGAGCAGTACTTC.

The chain couples TRBV7-2 to TRBJ1-5, with no clear D. V was clipped by 8 bases and J by 3 bases, with 17 bases between them. This CDR3 contains 15 residues. Germline V gene data show CDR1 as SGHTA and CDR2 as FQGNSA. The DNA of the CDR3 is TGTGCCAGCTCCTCCTCTGGACGGCCCAATCAGCCCCAGCATTTT. Its translation: CASSSSGRPNQPQHF.

This clone was counted a few times. This chain joins TRBV7-8 and TRBJ1-4, with TRBD1 identical over 12 bases. Germline V lookup: CDR1 SGHVS, CDR2 FQNEAQ. J lost 7 bases, V lost 5 bases, and 11 bases had no gene match. The CDR3 length is 17 residues. The CDR3 DNA is TGTGCCAGCAGCCCCCCGGGACAGGGGGCCAAAATTGAAAAACTGTTTTTT. The encoded protein is CASSPPGQGAKIEKLFF.

The rearrangement uses TRBV13 and TRBJ1-3; D is unclear. The CDR3 length is 14 residues. From germline, CDR1 is PRHDT and CDR2 FYEKMQ (reference sequence). Trimming pared 4 bases from V and 4 bases from J, leaving 11 bases between. CDR3 residues: CASSSQDRGNTIYF. CDR3 DNA sequence: TGTGCCAGCAGCTCCCAGGATAGAGGAAACACCATATATTTT.

The chain carries TRBV7-9 and TRBJ1-2; possibly TRBD1 for D (6 bases). Trimming left V 5 bases short and J 4 bases short, with 14 bases between. The CDR3 length is 14 residues. Germline values: CDR1 SEHNR, CDR2 FQNEAQ (reference sequence). Written as DNA, the CDR3 is TGTGCCAGCAGCCCTCGGGGGCTGGGCTATGGCTACACCTTC. Translated: CASSPRGLGYGYTF.

CDR3 sequence (DNA): TGTGCCAGTAGCAACCCCGGGACGTCGGGTGAAAAACTGTTTTTT. This encodes CASSNPGTSGEKLFF. This chain joins TRBV19 and TRBJ1-4; D is possibly TRBD1 (5 bases). Germline V gives CDR1 LNHDA, CDR2 SQIVND (reference sequence). This CDR3 is 15 amino acids long. Trimming cost V 6 bases and J 7 bases, with 18 bases left between them.

The chain uses TRBV5-1 and TRBJ2-2; 16 bases line up with TRBD2. The V gene's germline CDR1 is SGHRS and CDR2 YFSETQ. This CDR3 is built from 17 residues. J gave up 6 bases and V 5 bases, and 7 bases lay outside the gene matches. The CDR3 region has the DNA TGCGCCAGCAGATGGGGACTAGCGGGAGGGCCCCCCGGGGAGCTGTTTTTT. It specifies CASRWGLAGGPPGELFF.

The chain uses TRBV30 and TRBJ2-5, with D perhaps TRBD2 (7 bases). The CDR3 consists of 13 residues. Germline-derived CDR1 and CDR2 are GTSNPN and SVGIG (reference sequence). The chain's CDR3 is CALEGGRGETQYF. In nucleotides, the CDR3 is TGTGCGCTAGAGGGGGGGAGAGGTGAGACCCAGTACTTC. Based on the CDR3 plus reference TRBV30 and TRBJ2-5, the full variable domain is SQTIHQWPATLVQPVGSPLSLECTVEGTSNPNLYWYRQAAGRGLQLLFYSVGIGQISSEVPQNLSASRPQDRQFILSSKKLLLSDSGFYLCALEGGRGETQYFGPGTRLLVL.

The chain recombines TRBV2 with TRBJ2-1, with TRBD2 as a possible D gene (6 bases). The CDR3 is 15 amino acids. Germline V gene lookup returns CDR1 SNHLY and CDR2 FYNNEI. With 6 bases removed from V and 4 bases from J, the gap between germline ends came to 16 bases. CDR3 amino acids: CASRPLARDYNEQFF. The CDR3 DNA reads as TGTGCCAGCAGACCCCTAGCGAGAGATTACAATGAGCAGTTCTTC.

V usage is TRBV19 and J usage is TRBJ2-3, with D possibly being TRBD2 (5 bases). Per the germline V gene, CDR1 is LNHDA and CDR2 is SQIVND (reference sequence). The CDR3 spans 13 residues. V dropped 1 base and J dropped 6 bases, with 8 bases sitting between them. The CDR3 coding sequence is TGTGCCAGTAGTATAGCACGCGGGGATACGCAGTATTTT. Translation: CASSIARGDTQYF.

This chain joins TRBV18 and TRBJ1-1; the D is unclear. This CDR3 has 13 amino acids. Germline V gene sequence: CDR1 KGHSH, CDR2 LQKENI. V shed 3 bases and J shed 1 base, with 6 bases lying between them. CDR3 sequence reads: CASSPGGNTEAFF. Here the CDR3 DNA reads TGTGCCAGCTCACCGGGTGGGAACACTGAAGCTTTCTTT.

J is TRBJ2-4 and V is TRBV7-2, with D unclear. The CDR3 spans 14 residues. V lost 5 bases, J lost 1 base, and 9 bases lay in between. From germline, CDR1 is SGHTA and CDR2 FQGNSA. CDR3 in DNA: TGTGCCAGCAGCCCGCGGTGGGCCAAAAACATTCAGTACTTC. Translating gives CASSPRWAKNIQYF.